Below are 15 T cell receptor beta chains sequenced from a single sample in a study of blood T cell repertoires in COVID-19. Produced via immunoSEQ multiplex PCR; TCRdb's table is partial and in-frame only. There are about 200,000 clones in the sample; just over 85% occur only once, and roughly 5.7% lies in the top ten. Sequenced input: peripheral blood. These receptors were obtained from an elderly man with acute or convalescent COVID-19.

The chain employs TRBV27 and TRBJ1-6; 8 bases fit TRBD1. The CDR3 has 14 residues. The germline V gene has CDR1 MNHEY and CDR2 SMNVEV (reference sequence). Trimming at V came to 5 bases and at J to 9 bases, leaving 6 bases not matched to a gene. The DNA of the CDR3 is TGTGCCAGCAGTGTACAGGGGGTCAGTTCACCCCTCCACTTT. It specifies CASSVQGVSSPLHF.

The chain couples TRBV11-2 to TRBJ2-1; TRBD2 might be the D (5 bases). CDR1 and CDR2 from the germline V gene are SGHAT and FQNNGV. V gave up 6 bases and J gave up 0 bases, with 18 bases separating them. The CDR3 sequence is 17 residues long. In DNA form, the CDR3 reads TGTGCCAGCAGTCGCCGACTACCTTCGTACTCCTACAATGAGCAGTTCTTC. This encodes CASSRRLPSYSYNEQFF. The variable domain in full, with the rest retrieved from reference TRBV11-2 and TRBJ2-1, is EAGVAQSPRYKIIEKRQSVAFWCNPISGHATLYWYQQILGQGPKLLIQFQNNGVVDDSQLPKDRFSAERLKGVDSTLKIQPAKLEDSAVYLCASSRRLPSYSYNEQFFGPGTRLTVL.

This clone is a singleton in its sample. V usage is TRBV19 and J usage is TRBJ1-6; tentatively, D is TRBD1 (6 bases). The CDR3 loop spans 13 amino acids. V was pared by 8 bases and J by 8 bases, with 13 bases between. Germline CDR1 reads LNHDA; CDR2 reads SQIVND (reference sequence). CDR3 sequence (DNA): TGTGCCAGTTCCGTGGGGGCGGATTCACCCCTCCACTTT. Translated, it gives CASSVGADSPLHF.

This chain uses TRBV7-6 with TRBJ1-5; a weak D match, TRBD1 (6 bases). The CDR3 is 16 residues long. V lost 1 base, J lost 2 bases, and 12 bases lay in between. From germline, CDR1 is SGHVS and CDR2 FNYEAQ. As DNA, the CDR3 is TGTGCCAGCAGCTTAGTGGCAGGGGCTGGCAATCAGCCCCAGCATTTT. This gives the protein CASSLVAGAGNQPQHF.

The genes are TRBV5-4 and TRBJ2-1; 11 bases line up with TRBD2. The CDR3 totals 16 residues. Germline trimming cut 3 bases from V and 7 bases from J; bases unmatched to any gene: 9. CDR1 is SGHNT, CDR2 YYREEE, per germline (reference sequence). The CDR3 sequence is CASSSIAGGPVNEQFF. Here the CDR3 DNA reads TGTGCCAGCAGCTCTATAGCGGGAGGGCCCGTAAATGAGCAGTTCTTC.

This sequence joins TRBV19 and TRBJ1-6; 7 bases are shared with TRBD1. V lost 4 bases to trimming and J lost 7 bases; unmatched junction nucleotides: 1. The CDR3 has 13 amino acids. Germline values: CDR1 LNHDA, CDR2 SQIVND (reference sequence). The CDR3 DNA is TGTGCCAGTAGTACAGGGGGGAATTCACCCCTCCACTTT. This encodes CASSTGGNSPLHF.

The chain is built from TRBV7-2 and TRBJ1-5; 8 nucleotides agree with TRBD1. CDR3 length: 16 amino acids. Trimming cost V 2 bases and J 3 bases; bases outside gene matches: 6. Germline V lookup: CDR1 SGHTA, CDR2 FQGNSA. CDR3 nucleotide sequence: TGTGCCAGCAGCTTACGGACAGGGAGTCACAATCAGCCCCAGCATTTT. Protein product: CASSLRTGSHNQPQHF.

The chain has TRBV7-2 and TRBJ2-1; TRBD2 matches at 11 bases. This CDR3 spans 16 amino acids. Germline V gene lookup returns CDR1 SGHTA and CDR2 FQGNSA. V dropped 4 bases and J dropped 10; count of bases not matched to a gene: 12. DNA for the CDR3: TGTGCCAGCAGCTACGGGACTAGCGGATTCCTGCGAGAGCAGTTCTTC. Residues: CASSYGTSGFLREQFF.

This chain joins TRBV5-8 and TRBJ1-5; TRBD1 agrees at 9 bases. The CDR3 is 15 residues long. The V gene's germline CDR1 is SGHTS and CDR2 YDEGEE. V was pared by 2 bases and J by 3 bases, with 3 bases of the junction left unmatched. The CDR3 bases are TGTGCCAGCAGCTTCGGGACAGGGACCAATCAGCCCCAGCATTTT. It is translated as CASSFGTGTNQPQHF.

The V call is TRBV20-1, the J call TRBJ2-3; possibly TRBD2 for D (5 bases). Trimming pared 3 bases from V and 3 bases from J, leaving 10 bases between. Germline CDR1 DFQATT, CDR2 SNEGSKA (reference sequence). This CDR3 has 13 amino acids. CDR3 protein: CSASLAGTDTQYF. As DNA, the CDR3 is TGCAGTGCTAGTCTTGCGGGTACAGATACGCAGTATTTT.

CDR3 nucleotides: TGTGCCAGTAGTAAGGAAGCGGACAGGATTAGCAATCAGCCCCAGCATTTT. Amino acids: CASSKEADRISNQPQHF. The chain is built from TRBV19 and TRBJ1-5, with 7 nucleotides matching TRBD1. J lost 0 bases, V lost 4 bases, and 9 bases had no gene match. The CDR3 is 17 residues long. The germline gives CDR1 LNHDA, CDR2 SQIVND (reference sequence). Combining the CDR3 with reference TRBV19 and TRBJ1-5 gives the whole variable domain DGGITQSPKYLFRKEGQNVTLSCEQNLNHDAMYWYRQDPGQGLRLIYYSQIVNDFQKGDIAEGYSVSREKKESFPLTVTSAQKNPTAFYLCASSKEADRISNQPQHFGDGTRLSIL.

The chain carries TRBV27 and TRBJ2-2, with TRBD1 matching 7 bases. In germline, CDR1 is MNHEY, CDR2 SMNVEV (reference sequence). V shed 5 bases, J shed 4 bases, and the junction held 10 bases outside the gene matches. This CDR3 contains 16 residues. The CDR3 nucleotides are TGTGCCAGCAGTGGAGGAAGACAGGGATTCACCGGGGAGCTGTTTTTT. Protein product: CASSGGRQGFTGELFF.

This chain links TRBV6-6 with TRBJ2-5; TRBD1 matches 10 bases. J was trimmed by 5 bases and V by 10 bases; bases with no gene match: 10. The CDR3 contains 14 residues. The germline V gene encodes CDR1 MNHNY and CDR2 SVGAGI (reference sequence). CDR3: CAISRQGAKETQYF. CDR3 in DNA: TGTGCCATCTCCCGACAGGGGGCTAAGGAGACCCAGTACTTC.

The rearrangement uses TRBV11-2 and TRBJ2-7, with 7 bases that match TRBD2. The V segment lost 5 bases and the J segment 2 bases; nucleotides outside the gene matches: 6. Germline CDR1 is SGHAT and CDR2 is FQNNGV. This CDR3 contains 14 residues. The CDR3 region is CASSTSEVPYEQYF. CDR3 sequence (DNA): TGTGCCAGCAGCACTAGCGAAGTCCCCTACGAGCAGTACTTC.

The chain links TRBV24-1 to TRBJ1-1, with D tentatively TRBD1 (6 bases). V lost 2 bases and J lost 4, with 10 bases in between. This CDR3 has 14 amino acids. The germline CDR1 and CDR2 sequences are KGHDR and SFDVKD. The CDR3 protein is CATSDSGVGTEAFF. CDR3 DNA: TGTGCCACCAGTGATTCAGGGGTGGGCACTGAAGCTTTCTTT.